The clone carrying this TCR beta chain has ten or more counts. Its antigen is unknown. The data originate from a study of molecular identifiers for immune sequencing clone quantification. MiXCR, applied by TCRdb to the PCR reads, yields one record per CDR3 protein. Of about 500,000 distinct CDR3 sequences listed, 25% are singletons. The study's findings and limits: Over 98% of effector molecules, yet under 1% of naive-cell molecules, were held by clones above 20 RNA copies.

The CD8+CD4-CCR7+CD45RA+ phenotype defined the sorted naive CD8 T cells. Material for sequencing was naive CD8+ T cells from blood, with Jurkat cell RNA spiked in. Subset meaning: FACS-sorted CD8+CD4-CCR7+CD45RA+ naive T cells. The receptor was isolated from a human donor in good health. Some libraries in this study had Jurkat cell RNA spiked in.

CDR3 loop: CSAPVHYEQYF. DNA for the CDR3: TGCAGTGCCCCGGTACACTACGAGCAGTACTTC. V and J are TRBV20-1 and TRBJ2-7; D is ambiguous. Germline loops: CDR1 DFQATT, CDR2 SNEGSKA (reference sequence). This CDR3 is built from 11 residues. V was trimmed by 6 bases and J by 3 bases, leaving 9 bases between them.